This T cell receptor beta chain appears in the sequencing data of a study of CD8 T cells in Susac syndrome. Germline assignment: CDR1 SQVTM and CDR2 ANQGSEA. The CDR3 is made up of 13 amino acids. After removal of 7 bases from V and 5 bases from J, the junction contained 6 bases not matched to a gene. Findings and limits, study-wide: The authors acknowledged that the study's TCR sequencing and HLA analysis involved relatively few individuals.

An amount of RNA that ranged from about 0.45 to 1 ug was reverse transcribed with random hexamers. Via MiXCR, TCRdb re-called the immunoSEQ multiplex PCR reads, giving one row per CDR3 protein. The table lists around 280,000 distinct CDR3 sequences, under 95% of them singletons. Details on this clonotype: As yet, its antigen is unknown.

Input material: CD4+ T cells from PBMCs. The chain joins TRBV29-1 to TRBJ2-2; TRBD1 matches 8 bases. The source of this sequence is a human donor with multiple sclerosis. The CDR3 coding sequence is TGCAGCGCCACGAGGACAGGGACCGGGGAGCTGTTTTTT. Translated: CSATRTGTGELFF.